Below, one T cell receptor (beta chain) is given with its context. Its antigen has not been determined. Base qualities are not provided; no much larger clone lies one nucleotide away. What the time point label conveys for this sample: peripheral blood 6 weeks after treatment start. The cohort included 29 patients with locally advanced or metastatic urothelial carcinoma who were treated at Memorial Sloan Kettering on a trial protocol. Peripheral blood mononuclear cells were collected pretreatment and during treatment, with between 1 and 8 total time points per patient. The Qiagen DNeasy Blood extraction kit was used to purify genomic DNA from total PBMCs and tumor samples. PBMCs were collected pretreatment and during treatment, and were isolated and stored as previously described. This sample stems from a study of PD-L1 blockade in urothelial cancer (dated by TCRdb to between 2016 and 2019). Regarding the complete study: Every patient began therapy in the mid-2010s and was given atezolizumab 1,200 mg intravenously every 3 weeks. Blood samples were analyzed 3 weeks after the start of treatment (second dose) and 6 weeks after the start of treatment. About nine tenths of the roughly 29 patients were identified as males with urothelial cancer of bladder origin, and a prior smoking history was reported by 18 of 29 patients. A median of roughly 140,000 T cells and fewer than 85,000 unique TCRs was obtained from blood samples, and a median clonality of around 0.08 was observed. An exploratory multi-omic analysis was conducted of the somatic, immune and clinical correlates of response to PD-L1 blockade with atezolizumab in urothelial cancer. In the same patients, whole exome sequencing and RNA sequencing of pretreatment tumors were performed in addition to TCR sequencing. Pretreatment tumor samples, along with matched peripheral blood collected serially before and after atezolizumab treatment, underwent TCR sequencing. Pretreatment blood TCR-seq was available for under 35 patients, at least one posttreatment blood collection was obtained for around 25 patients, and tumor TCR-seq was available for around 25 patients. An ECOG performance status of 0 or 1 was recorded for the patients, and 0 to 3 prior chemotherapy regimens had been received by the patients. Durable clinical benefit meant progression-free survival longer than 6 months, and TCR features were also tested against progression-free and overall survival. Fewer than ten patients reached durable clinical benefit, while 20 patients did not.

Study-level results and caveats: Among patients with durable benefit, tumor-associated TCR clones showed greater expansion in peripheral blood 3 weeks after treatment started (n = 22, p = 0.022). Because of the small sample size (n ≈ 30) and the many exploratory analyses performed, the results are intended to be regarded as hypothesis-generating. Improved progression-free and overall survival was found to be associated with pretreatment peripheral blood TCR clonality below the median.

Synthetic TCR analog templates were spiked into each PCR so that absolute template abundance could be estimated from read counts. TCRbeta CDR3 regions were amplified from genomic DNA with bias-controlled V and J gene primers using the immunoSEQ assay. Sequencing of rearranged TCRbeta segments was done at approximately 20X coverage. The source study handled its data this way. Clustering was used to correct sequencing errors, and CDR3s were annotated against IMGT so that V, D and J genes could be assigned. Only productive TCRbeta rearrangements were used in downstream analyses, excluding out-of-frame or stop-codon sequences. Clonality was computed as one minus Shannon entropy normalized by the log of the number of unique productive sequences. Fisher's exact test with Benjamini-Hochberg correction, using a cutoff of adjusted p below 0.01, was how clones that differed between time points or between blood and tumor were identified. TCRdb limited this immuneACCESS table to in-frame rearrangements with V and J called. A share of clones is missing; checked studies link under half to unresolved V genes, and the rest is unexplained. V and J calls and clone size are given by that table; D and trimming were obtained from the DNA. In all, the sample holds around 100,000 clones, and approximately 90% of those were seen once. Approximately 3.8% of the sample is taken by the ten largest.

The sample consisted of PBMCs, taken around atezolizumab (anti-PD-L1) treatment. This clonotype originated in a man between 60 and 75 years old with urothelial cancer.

The DNA sequence is given as TGTGCCAGCAGCTTGGTTTCAGGGGGCGGCTATGGCTACACCTTC. Its amino acids are CASSLVSGGGYGYTF. The chain was built from TRBV5-6 and TRBJ1-2; the junction holds 8 bases that match TRBD1. The CDR3 runs 15 residues from the cysteine to the phenylalanine. The DNA shown is the 45-base CDR3, in frame from base 1. CDR1 and CDR2, per the germline V gene, are SGHDT and YYEEEE. Trimming accounts for 0 bases at V and 4 bases at J, while the number of junction bases matched to no gene is 5.